A single T cell receptor beta chain is shown here with its context. Profiled with immunoSEQ multiplex PCR; TCRdb holds only in-frame clones, not every one. The table lists about 15,000 clones, approximately 80% of them singletons. The V end was cut by 5 bases, the J end by 3 bases, with 13 bases between. The CDR3 covers 14 residues. Per germline, CDR1 SGHAT and CDR2 FQNNGV. Dosing: nivolumab 3 mg/kg IV, weeks 1, 4, 7, 10, then every two weeks to week 26. The data derive from a study of ipilimumab plus nivolumab after autologous stem cell transplantation. About the research overall: Median doses per patient: a few ipilimumab, 8 or 9 nivolumab.

This TCR was sampled from a male donor with diffuse large B-cell lymphoma. Sequenced material: PBMCs, taken in a trial of ipilimumab plus nivolumab as post-transplant consolidation. This chain joins TRBV11-2 and TRBJ2-5; no firm D call. CDR3 bases: TGTGCCAGCAGCCGGTATAGAATAGAAGAGACCCAGTACTTC. Translated, it gives CASSRYRIEETQYF.